The TCR beta chain described here comes from a study of CXCR3-negative and CXCR3-positive naive CD8 T cells. Overall study findings and caveats: TRB CDR3s of CXCR3-positive naive cells were more hydrophobic than those of CXCR3-negative naive cells.

This CDR3 is built from 21 residues. Per germline, CDR1 MNHNY and CDR2 SVGAGI (reference sequence). Carrying UMI labels, the TRB cDNA libraries were prepared through 5' RACE. Using the 5' RACE reads, TCRdb records one entry per CDR3 protein without DNA. The table lists about 150,000 distinct CDR3 sequences. About this clonotype itself: Its target is unknown.

Naive CD8+ T cells had a CD45RO-CCR7+CD27+CD95- phenotype. This receptor was obtained from a human donor in good health. Some clones in this sample may be carry-over from other donors' samples. V and J are TRBV6-6 and TRBJ2-1; no DNA is available, so the TRBD1 call from TCRdb remains unchecked. The sequenced material came from naive CXCR3+ CD8+ T cells from blood. Subset reported: CD45RO-CCR7+CD27+CD95- naive CD8+ T cells expressing CXCR3 (TNR3+). CDR3 amino acids: CASSYPETGGGRGPLYNEQFF.